Described below is a single T cell receptor beta chain sequence and its context. The antigen is undetermined. Stated time point: week 5, during vaccination. Doses comprised 300 ug of mutant IDH1 20-mer peptide each, plus topical imiquimod. These data belong to a study of a mutant IDH1 vaccine in newly diagnosed glioma. V was pared by 4 bases and J by 3 bases, with 5 bases of the junction left unmatched. This CDR3 is 15 amino acids long. Germline lookup yields CDR1 SEHNR and CDR2 FQNEAQ (reference sequence). The method was immunoSEQ multiplex PCR; TCRdb's version includes in-frame clones alone and lacks a portion of them. The top ten clones hold roughly 22% of a sample with around 38,000 clones, roughly 83% of them seen once.

The sample in question was PBMCs, obtained from a glioma patient whose treatment included an IDH1 peptide vaccine. The sequence came from a man aged 30 to 45 with glioma. The V gene is TRBV7-9, the J gene TRBJ1-2; 10 bases are shared with TRBD1. CDR3 loop: CASSSGTGADYGYTF. As DNA, the CDR3 is TGTGCCAGCAGCTCGGGGACAGGGGCCGACTATGGCTACACCTTC.